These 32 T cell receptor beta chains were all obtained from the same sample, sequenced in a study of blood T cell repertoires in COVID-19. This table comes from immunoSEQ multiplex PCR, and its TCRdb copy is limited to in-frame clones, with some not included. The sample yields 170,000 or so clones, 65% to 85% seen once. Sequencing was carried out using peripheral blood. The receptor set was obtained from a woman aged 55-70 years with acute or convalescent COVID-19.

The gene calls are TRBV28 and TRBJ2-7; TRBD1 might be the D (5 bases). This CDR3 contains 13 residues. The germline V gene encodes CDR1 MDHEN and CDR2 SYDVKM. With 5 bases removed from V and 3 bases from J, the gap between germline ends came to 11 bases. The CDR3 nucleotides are TGTGCCAGCAGTCCACCCAGGGACTACGAGCAGTACTTC. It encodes CASSPPRDYEQYF.

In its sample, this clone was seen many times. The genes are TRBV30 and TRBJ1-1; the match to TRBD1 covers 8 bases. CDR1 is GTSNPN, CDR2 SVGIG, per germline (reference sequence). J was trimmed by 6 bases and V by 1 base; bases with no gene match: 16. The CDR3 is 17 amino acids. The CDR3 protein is CAWSARTGWGGNPEAFF. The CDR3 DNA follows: TGTGCCTGGAGTGCAAGGACAGGGTGGGGGGGTAACCCTGAAGCTTTCTTT.

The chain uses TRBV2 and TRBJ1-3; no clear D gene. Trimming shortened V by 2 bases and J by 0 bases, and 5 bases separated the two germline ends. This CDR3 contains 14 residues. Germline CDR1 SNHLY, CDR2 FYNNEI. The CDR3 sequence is CASSESVSGNTIYF. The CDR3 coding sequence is TGTGCCAGCAGTGAATCCGTCTCTGGAAACACCATATATTTT.

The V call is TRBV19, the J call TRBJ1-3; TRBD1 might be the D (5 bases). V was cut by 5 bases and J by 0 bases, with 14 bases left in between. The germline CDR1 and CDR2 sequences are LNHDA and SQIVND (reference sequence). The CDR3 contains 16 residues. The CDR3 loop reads CASSRLQDYSGNTIYF. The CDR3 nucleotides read TGTGCCAGTAGTCGCCTACAGGACTACTCTGGAAACACCATATATTTT.

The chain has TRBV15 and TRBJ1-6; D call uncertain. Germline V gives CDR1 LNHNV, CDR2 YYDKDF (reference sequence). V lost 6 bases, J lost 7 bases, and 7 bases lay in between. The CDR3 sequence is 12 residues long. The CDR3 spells CATSSVNSPLHF. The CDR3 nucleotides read TGTGCCACCAGTTCGGTAAATTCACCCCTCCACTTT.

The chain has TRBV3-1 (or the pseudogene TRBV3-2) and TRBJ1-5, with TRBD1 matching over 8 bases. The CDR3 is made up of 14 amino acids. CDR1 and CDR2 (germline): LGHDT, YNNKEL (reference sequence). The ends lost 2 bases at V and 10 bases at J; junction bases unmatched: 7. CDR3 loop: CASSQRGTGPPQHF. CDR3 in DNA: TGTGCCAGCAGCCAACGCGGGACAGGACCCCCCCAGCATTTT.

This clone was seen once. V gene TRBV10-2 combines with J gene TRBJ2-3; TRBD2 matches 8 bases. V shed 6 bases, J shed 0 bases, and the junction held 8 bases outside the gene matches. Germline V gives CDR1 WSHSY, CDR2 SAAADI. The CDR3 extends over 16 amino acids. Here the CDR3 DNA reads TGCGCCAGCAGAGGTCGGGGGGGTTCTAGCACAGATACGCAGTATTTT. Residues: CASRGRGGSSTDTQYF.

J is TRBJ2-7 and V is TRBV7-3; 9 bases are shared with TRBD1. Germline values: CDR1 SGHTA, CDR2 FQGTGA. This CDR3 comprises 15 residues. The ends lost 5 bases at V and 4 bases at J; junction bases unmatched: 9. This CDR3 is CASSIRQGGIYEQYF. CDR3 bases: TGTGCCAGCAGCATCCGACAGGGGGGAATATACGAGCAGTACTTC.

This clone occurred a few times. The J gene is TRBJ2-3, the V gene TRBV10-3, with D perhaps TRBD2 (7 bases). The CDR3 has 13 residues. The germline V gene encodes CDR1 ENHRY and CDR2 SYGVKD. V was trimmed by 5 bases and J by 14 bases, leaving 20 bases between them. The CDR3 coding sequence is TGTGCCATCAGTTCCTCGGAGGGGGGGAGGAGGTATTTT. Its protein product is CAISSSEGGRRYF.

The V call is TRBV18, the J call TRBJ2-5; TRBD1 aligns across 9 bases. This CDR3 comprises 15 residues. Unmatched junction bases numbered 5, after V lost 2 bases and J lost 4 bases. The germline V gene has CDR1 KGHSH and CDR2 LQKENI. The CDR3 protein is CASSPSGTGRETQYF. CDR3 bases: TGTGCCAGCTCACCATCCGGGACAGGGAGAGAGACCCAGTACTTC.

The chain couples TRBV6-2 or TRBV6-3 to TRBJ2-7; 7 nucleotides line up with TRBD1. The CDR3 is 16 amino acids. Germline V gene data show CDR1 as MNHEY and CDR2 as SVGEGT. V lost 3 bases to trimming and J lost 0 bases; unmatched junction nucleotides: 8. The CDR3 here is CASSYSLGQASYEQYF. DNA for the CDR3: TGTGCCAGCAGTTATTCCCTCGGACAGGCCTCCTACGAGCAGTACTTC.

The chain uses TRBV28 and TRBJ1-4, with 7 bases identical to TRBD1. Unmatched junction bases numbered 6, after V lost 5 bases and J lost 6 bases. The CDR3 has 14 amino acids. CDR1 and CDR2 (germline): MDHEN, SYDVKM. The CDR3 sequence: CASSPRDRDEKLFF. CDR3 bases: TGTGCCAGCAGTCCCAGGGACAGAGATGAAAAACTGTTTTTT. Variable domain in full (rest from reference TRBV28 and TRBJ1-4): DVKVTQSSRYLVKRTGEKVFLECVQDMDHENMFWYRQDPGLGLRLIYFSYDVKMKEKGDIPEGYSVSREKKERFSLILESASTNQTSMYLCASSPRDRDEKLFFGSGTQLSVL.

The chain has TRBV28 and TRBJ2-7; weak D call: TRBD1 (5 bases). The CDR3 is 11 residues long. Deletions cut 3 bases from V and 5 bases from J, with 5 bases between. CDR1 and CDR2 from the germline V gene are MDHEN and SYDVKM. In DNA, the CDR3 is TGTGCCAGCAGTTTCAGGGACGAGCAGTACTTC. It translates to CASSFRDEQYF.

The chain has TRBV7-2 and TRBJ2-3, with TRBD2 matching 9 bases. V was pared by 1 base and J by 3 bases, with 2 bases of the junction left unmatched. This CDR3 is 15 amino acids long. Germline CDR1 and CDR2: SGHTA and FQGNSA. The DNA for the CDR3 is TGTGCCAGCAGCTTAGTAGCGGGGGTTACAGATACGCAGTATTTT. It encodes CASSLVAGVTDTQYF.

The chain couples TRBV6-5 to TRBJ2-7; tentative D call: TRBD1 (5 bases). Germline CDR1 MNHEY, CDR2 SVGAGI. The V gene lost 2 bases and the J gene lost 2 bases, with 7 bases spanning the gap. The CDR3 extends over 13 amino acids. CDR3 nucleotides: TGTGCCAGCAGTTACGACAGTGCCTACGAGCAGTACTTC. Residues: CASSYDSAYEQYF.

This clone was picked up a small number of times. In nucleotides, the CDR3 is TGTGCCAGCAGCCCGGGGTCCCCTCATAGGTGGTACGAGCAGTACTTC. Translation gives CASSPGSPHRWYEQYF. J is TRBJ2-7 and V is TRBV7-9; D is possibly TRBD2 (5 bases). The V gene's germline CDR1 is SEHNR and CDR2 FQNEAQ (reference sequence). This CDR3 is 16 amino acids long. V was cut by 5 bases and J by 4 bases, with 21 bases left in between.

The CDR3 spells CASSVITTAEAFF. The CDR3 coding sequence is TGTGCCAGCAGCGTAATCACCACTGCTGAAGCTTTCTTT. The chain carries TRBV9 and TRBJ1-1; no clear D gene. Germline values: CDR1 SGDLS, CDR2 YYNGEE. The ends were cut back, 1 base at V and 6 bases at J, with 10 bases in the middle. CDR3 length: 13 residues.

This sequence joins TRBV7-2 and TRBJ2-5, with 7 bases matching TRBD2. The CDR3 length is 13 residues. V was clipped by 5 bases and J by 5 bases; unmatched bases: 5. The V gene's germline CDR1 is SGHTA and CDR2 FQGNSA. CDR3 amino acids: CASSQTSLETQYF. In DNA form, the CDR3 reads TGTGCCAGCAGCCAGACTAGCTTGGAGACCCAGTACTTC.

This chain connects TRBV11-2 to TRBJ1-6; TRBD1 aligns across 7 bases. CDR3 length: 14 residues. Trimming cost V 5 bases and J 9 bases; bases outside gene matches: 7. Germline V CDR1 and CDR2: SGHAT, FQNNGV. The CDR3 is CASSHRGEGSPLHF. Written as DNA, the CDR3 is TGTGCCAGCAGCCACAGGGGTGAGGGTTCACCCCTCCACTTT.

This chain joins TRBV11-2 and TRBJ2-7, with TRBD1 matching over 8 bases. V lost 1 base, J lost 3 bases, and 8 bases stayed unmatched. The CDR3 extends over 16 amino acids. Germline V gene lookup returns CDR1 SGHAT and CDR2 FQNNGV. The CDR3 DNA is TGTGCCAGCAGCTTAGCACCCCGGGACAGGAGCTACGAGCAGTACTTC. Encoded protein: CASSLAPRDRSYEQYF.

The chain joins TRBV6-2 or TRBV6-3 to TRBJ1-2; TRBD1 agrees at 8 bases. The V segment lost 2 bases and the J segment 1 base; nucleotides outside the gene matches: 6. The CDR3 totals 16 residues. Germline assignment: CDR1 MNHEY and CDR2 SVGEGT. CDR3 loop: CASSYGGQGVNYGYTF. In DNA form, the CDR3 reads TGTGCCAGCAGTTACGGAGGACAGGGCGTTAACTATGGCTACACCTTC.

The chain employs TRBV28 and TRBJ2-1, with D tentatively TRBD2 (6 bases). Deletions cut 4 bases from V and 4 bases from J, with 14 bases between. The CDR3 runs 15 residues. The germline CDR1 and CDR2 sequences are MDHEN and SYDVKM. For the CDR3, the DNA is TGTGCCAGCAGTTCAACTAGCAAGAGGTACAATGAGCAGTTCTTC. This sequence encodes CASSSTSKRYNEQFF.

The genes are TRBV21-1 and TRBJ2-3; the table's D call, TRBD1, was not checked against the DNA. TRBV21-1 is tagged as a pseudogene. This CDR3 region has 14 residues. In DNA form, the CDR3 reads TGTGCCAGCAGCAGACAAAAGCCCACAGATACGCAGTATTTT. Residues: CASSRQKPTDTQYF.

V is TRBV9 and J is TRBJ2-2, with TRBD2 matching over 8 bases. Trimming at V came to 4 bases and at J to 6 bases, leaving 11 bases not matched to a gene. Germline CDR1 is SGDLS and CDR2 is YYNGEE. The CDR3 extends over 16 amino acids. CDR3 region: CASSFRGTSGAGELFF. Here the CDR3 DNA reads TGTGCCAGCAGCTTCAGAGGGACTAGTGGGGCCGGGGAGCTGTTTTTT. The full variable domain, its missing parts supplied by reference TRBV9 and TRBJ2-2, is DSGVTQTPKHLITATGQRVTLRCSPRSGDLSVYWYQQSLDQGLQFLIQYYNGEERAKGNILERFSAQQFPDLHSELNLSSLELGDSALYFCASSFRGTSGAGELFFGEGSRLTVL.

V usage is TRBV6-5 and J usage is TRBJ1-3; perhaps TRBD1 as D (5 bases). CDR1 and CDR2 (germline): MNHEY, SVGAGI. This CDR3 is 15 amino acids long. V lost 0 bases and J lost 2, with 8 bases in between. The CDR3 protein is CASSYSFRAGNTIYF. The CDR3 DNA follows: TGTGCCAGCAGTTACTCGTTCAGGGCTGGAAACACCATATATTTT.

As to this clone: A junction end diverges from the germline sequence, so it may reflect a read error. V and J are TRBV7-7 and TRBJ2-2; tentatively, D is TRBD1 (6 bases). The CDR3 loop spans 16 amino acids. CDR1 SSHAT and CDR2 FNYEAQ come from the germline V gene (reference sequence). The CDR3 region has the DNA TGTGCTAGCAGCCCCCTGTCAGGGGCGAACACCGGGGAGCTGTTTTTT. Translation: CASSPLSGANTGELFF.

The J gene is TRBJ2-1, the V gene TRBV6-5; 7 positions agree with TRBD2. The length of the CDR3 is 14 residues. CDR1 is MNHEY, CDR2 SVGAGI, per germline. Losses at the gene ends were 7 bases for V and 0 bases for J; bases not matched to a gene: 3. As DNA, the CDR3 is TGTGCCAGCACGCGCGGGAGCTCCTACAATGAGCAGTTCTTC. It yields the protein CASTRGSSYNEQFF.

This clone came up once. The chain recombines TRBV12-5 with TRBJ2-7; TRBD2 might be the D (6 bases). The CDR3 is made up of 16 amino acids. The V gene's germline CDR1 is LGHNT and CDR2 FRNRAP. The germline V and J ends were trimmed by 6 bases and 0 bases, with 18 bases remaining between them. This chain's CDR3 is CASGRSVGGFSYEQYF. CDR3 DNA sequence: TGTGCTAGTGGCCGCTCCGTGGGGGGATTCTCCTACGAGCAGTACTTC.

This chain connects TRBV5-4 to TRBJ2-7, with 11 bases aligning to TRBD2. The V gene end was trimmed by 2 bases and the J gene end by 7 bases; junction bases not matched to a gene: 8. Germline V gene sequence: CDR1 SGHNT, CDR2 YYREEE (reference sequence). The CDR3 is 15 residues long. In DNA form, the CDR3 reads TGTGCCAGCAGCTTTCCACTAGCGGGGGCCGGGGAGCAGTACTTC. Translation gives CASSFPLAGAGEQYF.

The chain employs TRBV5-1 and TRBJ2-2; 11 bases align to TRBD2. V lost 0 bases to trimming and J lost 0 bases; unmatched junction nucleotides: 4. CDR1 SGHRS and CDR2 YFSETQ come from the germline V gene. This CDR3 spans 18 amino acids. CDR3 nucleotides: TGCGCCAGCAGCTTGGAACTAGCGGGGGCCGCGAACACCGGGGAGCTGTTTTTT. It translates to CASSLELAGAANTGELFF.

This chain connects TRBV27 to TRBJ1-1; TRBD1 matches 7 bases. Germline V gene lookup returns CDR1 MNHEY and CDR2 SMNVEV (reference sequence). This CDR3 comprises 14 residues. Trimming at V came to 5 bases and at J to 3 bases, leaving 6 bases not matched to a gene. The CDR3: CASSNYRGDTEAFF. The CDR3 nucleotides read TGTGCCAGCAGTAACTACAGGGGTGACACTGAAGCTTTCTTT.

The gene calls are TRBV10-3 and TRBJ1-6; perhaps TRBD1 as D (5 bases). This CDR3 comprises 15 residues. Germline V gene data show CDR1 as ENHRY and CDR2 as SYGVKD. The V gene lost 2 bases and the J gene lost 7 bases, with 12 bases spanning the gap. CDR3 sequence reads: CAISEGGARNSPLHF. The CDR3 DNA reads TGTGCCATCAGTGAGGGAGGGGCGCGGAATTCACCCCTCCACTTT.